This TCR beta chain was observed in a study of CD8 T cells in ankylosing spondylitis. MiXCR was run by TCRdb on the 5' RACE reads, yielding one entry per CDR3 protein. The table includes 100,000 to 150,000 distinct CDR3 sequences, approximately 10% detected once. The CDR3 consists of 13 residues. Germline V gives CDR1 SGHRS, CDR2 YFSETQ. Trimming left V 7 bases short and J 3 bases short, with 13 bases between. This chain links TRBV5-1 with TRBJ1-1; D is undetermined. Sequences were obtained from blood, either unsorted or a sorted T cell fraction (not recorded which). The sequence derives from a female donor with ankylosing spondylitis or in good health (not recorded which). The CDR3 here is CASYYTRDTEAFF. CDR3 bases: TGCGCCAGCTACTATACGCGGGACACTGAAGCTTTCTTT. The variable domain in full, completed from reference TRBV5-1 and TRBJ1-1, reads KAGVTQTPRYLIKTRGQQVTLSCSPISGHRSVSWYQQTPGQGLQFLFEYFSETQRNKGNFPGRFSGRQFSNSRSEMNVSTLELGDSALYLCASYYTRDTEAFFGQGTRLTVV.